These 21 T cell receptor beta chains share one sample of origin, sequenced in a study of CD8+ T cells in alopecia areata. RNA extraction and reverse transcription yielded cDNA as sequencing template. This table comes from immunoSEQ multiplex PCR, and its TCRdb copy is limited to in-frame clones, with some not included. The sample shows 110,000 to 150,000 clones, less than 75% of them seen only once. Sequences were obtained from CD8+ T cells sorted from blood. The receptors originated from a human donor in good health.

J is TRBJ1-1 and V is TRBV27; D not certain. From germline, CDR1 is MNHEY and CDR2 SMNVEV (reference sequence). The CDR3 has 13 residues. With 6 bases removed from V and 5 bases from J, the gap between germline ends came to 13 bases. CDR3 bases: TGTGCCAGCAGCCAGCTCGGGGAAACTGAAGCTTTCTTT. Translation: CASSQLGETEAFF.

The rearrangement uses TRBV9 and TRBJ2-5; 8 bases map to TRBD2. This CDR3 region has 13 residues. Germline assignment: CDR1 SGDLS and CDR2 YYNGEE. V gave up 3 bases and J gave up 5 bases; unmatched junction bases: 3. DNA of the CDR3: TGTGCCAGCAGCGATCCTAGCGGGGAGACCCAGTACTTC. Its translation: CASSDPSGETQYF.

The chain is built from TRBV25-1 and TRBJ2-1, with TRBD2 identical over 8 bases. The CDR3 length is 13 residues. V lost 6 bases, J lost 6 bases, and 4 bases stayed unmatched. CDR1 is MGHDK, CDR2 SYGVNS, per germline. CDR3 DNA sequence: TGTGCCAGCAGGGCGGGAGGAGTCAATGAGCAGTTCTTC. Translated: CASRAGGVNEQFF.

The chain couples TRBV12-5 to TRBJ2-7; 7 bases map to TRBD1. With V trimmed by 2 bases and J by 1 base, 8 bases remained unmatched. The CDR3 loop spans 16 amino acids. In germline, CDR1 is LGHNT, CDR2 FRNRAP. The CDR3 DNA follows: TGTGCTAGTGGTTTGCCACCTCACAGGGGTTCCTACGAGCAGTACTTC. Its translation: CASGLPPHRGSYEQYF. Complete variable domain (other parts from reference TRBV12-5 and TRBJ2-7): DARVTQTPRHKVTEMGQEVTMRCQPILGHNTVFWYRQTMMQGLELLAYFRNRAPLDDSGMPKDRFSAEMPDATLATLKIQPSEPRDSAVYFCASGLPPHRGSYEQYFGPGTRLTVT.

This clone turned up a few times. This sequence joins TRBV2 and TRBJ2-1; no clear D gene. The CDR3 sequence is 13 residues long. The ends were cut back, 1 base at V and 2 bases at J, with 3 bases in the middle. CDR1 is SNHLY and CDR2 is FYNNEI in the germline V gene. The CDR3 reads CASSEGTYNEQFF. In nucleotides, the CDR3 is TGTGCCAGCAGTGAAGGGACCTACAATGAGCAGTTCTTC.

The chain is built from TRBV27 and TRBJ2-1; possible D gene TRBD1, 6 bases. Germline-derived CDR1 and CDR2 are MNHEY and SMNVEV (reference sequence). This CDR3 spans 14 amino acids. The V gene lost 2 bases and the J gene lost 6 bases, with 11 bases spanning the gap. The CDR3 DNA follows: TGTGCCAGCAGTTTAGGGACAAAGGGCAATGAGCAGTTCTTC. It is translated as CASSLGTKGNEQFF.

As concerns this clone: Other DNA sequences from this sample encode an identical CDR3 as well. The chain recombines TRBV28 with TRBJ2-3; 10 bases map to TRBD2. The CDR3 runs to 15 residues. Germline CDR1 MDHEN, CDR2 SYDVKM. After removal of 2 bases from V and 1 base from J, the junction contained 0 bases not matched to a gene. For the CDR3, the DNA is TGTGCCAGCAGTTTAGGGACTAGCGGCACAGATACGCAGTATTTT. This encodes CASSLGTSGTDTQYF.

J is TRBJ2-2 and V is TRBV7-9; D gene unclear. Per germline, CDR1 SEHNR and CDR2 FQNEAQ (reference sequence). This CDR3 has 13 amino acids. Trimming cost V 2 bases and J 6 bases, with 7 bases left between them. The CDR3 DNA reads TGTGCCAGCAGCTTAAAACGTTCCGGGGAGCTGTTTTTT. Protein product: CASSLKRSGELFF.

The J gene is TRBJ2-1, the V gene TRBV13, with 9 bases lining up with TRBD2. With 0 bases clipped from V and 9 bases from J, the junction kept 0 bases outside the gene matches. Germline CDR1 is PRHDT and CDR2 is FYEKMQ (reference sequence). The length of the CDR3 is 13 residues. CDR3 sequence: CASSLGTSGEQFF. The DNA for the CDR3 is TGTGCCAGCAGCTTAGGGACTAGCGGTGAGCAGTTCTTC.

The chain recombines TRBV27 with TRBJ2-7; D uncertain. V lost 6 bases, J lost 6 bases, and 9 bases lay in between. This CDR3 has 11 amino acids. The germline CDR1 and CDR2 sequences are MNHEY and SMNVEV (reference sequence). The CDR3 nucleotides are TGTGCCAGCAGCTCTCTCCGCGAGCAGTACTTC. Translated: CASSSLREQYF.

V and J are TRBV9 and TRBJ1-1; D ambiguous. The CDR3 has 14 amino acids. Trimming removed 0 bases from V and 7 bases from J, with 13 bases in between. Germline-derived CDR1 and CDR2 are SGDLS and YYNGEE. The chain's CDR3 is CASSVVPDLNEAFF. The CDR3 coding sequence is TGTGCCAGCAGCGTAGTCCCGGACCTCAATGAAGCTTTCTTT.

Written as DNA, the CDR3 is TGTGCCAGCAGTGGACAAACGGACAGGACGAACATCTACGAGCAGTACTTC. Translated, it gives CASSGQTDRTNIYEQYF. The J gene is TRBJ2-7, the V gene TRBV2; the match to TRBD1 covers 7 bases. The length of the CDR3 is 17 residues. Germline V lookup: CDR1 SNHLY, CDR2 FYNNEI. With V trimmed by 4 bases and J by 3 bases, 15 bases remained unmatched.

As concerns this clone: The junction departs from germline at one end; a sequencing error may be responsible. The rearrangement links TRBV2 to TRBJ2-7, with D perhaps matching TRBD1 (5 bases). CDR1 and CDR2 (germline): SNHLY, FYNNEI. The CDR3 has 13 residues. CDR3 region: CASRNRGGQGLTF. CDR3 DNA: TGTGCCAGCAGAAACCGAGGTGGGCAGGGCCTAACCTTC.

The chain uses TRBV27 and TRBJ2-7, with 11 bases fitting TRBD2. The CDR3 extends over 16 amino acids. V was clipped by 0 bases and J by 8 bases; unmatched bases: 9. Germline V gene sequence: CDR1 MNHEY, CDR2 SMNVEV (reference sequence). DNA of the CDR3: TGTGCCAGCAGTTTATCTCCGGGACTAGCGGCTGAGAAGCAGTACTTC. Residues: CASSLSPGLAAEKQYF.

In its sample, this clone was seen a few times. The CDR3 DNA follows: TGTGCCAGCTCTCAATGGCTAGCGACTTACCACGAGCAGTACTTC. Amino acids: CASSQWLATYHEQYF. The rearrangement uses TRBV6-1 and TRBJ2-7; possibly TRBD2 for D (6 bases). V shed 8 bases and J shed 5 bases, with 22 bases lying between them. Germline lookup yields CDR1 MNHNS and CDR2 SASEGT. This CDR3 has 15 residues.

As to this clone: The identical CDR3 is also encoded by other nucleotide sequences in the sample. The chain uses TRBV29-1 and TRBJ1-1, with D unclear. The germline CDR1 and CDR2 sequences are SQVTM and ANQGSEA. The CDR3 totals 11 residues. The V gene lost 1 base and the J gene lost 5 bases, with 5 bases spanning the gap. The CDR3: CSVEGRTEAFF. Written as DNA, the CDR3 is TGCAGCGTTGAAGGTCGGACTGAAGCTTTCTTT. Looking up the rest from reference TRBV29-1 and TRBJ1-1 gives the full variable domain: SAVISQKPSRDICQRGTSLTIQCQVDSQVTMMFWYRQQPGQSLTLIATANQGSEATYESGFVIDKFPISRPNLTFSTLTVSNMSPEDSSIYLCSVEGRTEAFFGQGTRLTVV.

The chain has TRBV27 and TRBJ2-2; 10 bases map to TRBD2. The germline V gene encodes CDR1 MNHEY and CDR2 SMNVEV (reference sequence). Trimming took 7 bases from V and 0 from J; bases not matched to a gene: 11. CDR3 size: 18 residues. CDR3 in amino acids: CASTSGLAGVTNTGELFF. CDR3 DNA sequence: TGTGCCAGCACCTCGGGGCTAGCGGGAGTTACGAACACCGGGGAGCTGTTTTTT.

This chain connects TRBV12-5 to TRBJ2-7; D assignment may be TRBD1 or TRBD2 (5 bases each). V was trimmed by 2 bases and J by 7 bases, leaving 9 bases between them. The CDR3 consists of 12 residues. CDR1 and CDR2 from the germline V gene are LGHNT and FRNRAP. CDR3 DNA sequence: TGTGCTAGTGGTTTGTCGTGGGGGGAGCAGTACTTC. It encodes CASGLSWGEQYF.

The chain carries TRBV2 and TRBJ2-7; 10 bases match TRBD2. V lost 5 bases, J lost 2 bases, and 0 bases stayed unmatched. This CDR3 is 13 amino acids long. Germline V CDR1 and CDR2: SNHLY, FYNNEI. The CDR3 nucleotides read TGTGCCAGCAGTAGCGGGAGGGCCTACGAGCAGTACTTC. Its translation is CASSSGRAYEQYF.

The V and J genes are TRBV2 and TRBJ2-2; 7 bases agree with TRBD1. V was clipped by 7 bases and J by 4 bases; unmatched bases: 9. From germline, CDR1 is SNHLY and CDR2 FYNNEI. There are 15 residues in the CDR3. The CDR3 sequence: CASTRSAGGTGELFF. CDR3 bases: TGTGCCAGCACGAGGTCGGCAGGGGGCACCGGGGAGCTGTTTTTT. Full variable domain (outside the CDR3, taken from reference TRBV2 and TRBJ2-2): EPEVTQTPSHQVTQMGQEVILRCVPISNHLYFYWYRQILGQKVEFLVSFYNNEISEKSEIFDDQFSVERPDGSNFTLKIRSTKLEDSAMYFCASTRSAGGTGELFFGEGSRLTVL.

The CDR3 spells CASSLSSGSSYEQYF. The CDR3, as DNA: TGTGCCAGCAGCTTGTCTAGCGGGAGCTCCTACGAGCAGTACTTC. The chain employs TRBV11-2 and TRBJ2-7; TRBD2 agrees at 10 bases. Germline V gene sequence: CDR1 SGHAT, CDR2 FQNNGV. The CDR3 contains 15 residues. V was pared by 3 bases and J by 0 bases, with 2 bases of the junction left unmatched.